The 20 T cell receptor beta chains below come from one sample, sequenced in a study of shared clonotypes between healthy human individuals. Libraries were prepared by immunoSEQ multiplex PCR; TCRdb keeps only in-frame clonotypes and omits some of them. The sample comprises some 240,000 clones, 65% to 70% of which are singletons, and around 10% rests with the top ten. Material: memory CD4+ T cells sorted from blood. Subset noted: CD45RA-negative fraction. These receptors were collected from a man aged 30 to 39 in good health.

This clone occurred many times. The chain has TRBV15 and TRBJ2-7; 11 bases agree with TRBD2. Germline CDR1 and CDR2: LNHNV and YYDKDF (reference sequence). CDR3 length: 17 amino acids. V was pared by 0 bases and J by 2 bases, with 6 bases of the junction left unmatched. As DNA, the CDR3 is TGTGCCACCAGCAGAGATAGCGGGAGGGGCCGAACCTACGAGCAGTACTTC. Its translation: CATSRDSGRGRTYEQYF.

This clone was counted a few times. The chain combines TRBV6-1 with TRBJ1-2; TRBD1 matches at 7 bases. Looked up from germline, CDR1 is MNHNS and CDR2 is SASEGT. J gave up 5 bases and V 2 bases, and 5 bases lay outside the gene matches. CDR3 length equals 14 residues. As DNA, the CDR3 is TGTGCCAGCAGTGAAACGACAGGGACTTATGGCTACACCTTC. It codes for CASSETTGTYGYTF.

This clone turned up a few times. V gene TRBV5-1 combines with J gene TRBJ2-3; 8 bases are shared with TRBD2. The CDR3 is made up of 15 amino acids. CDR1 and CDR2 (germline): SGHRS, YFSETQ. The ends lost 2 bases at V and 2 bases at J; junction bases unmatched: 4. The CDR3 is CASSFTGRVTDTQYF. The CDR3 DNA reads TGCGCCAGCAGCTTTACCGGGAGGGTCACAGATACGCAGTATTTT.

This clone was detected a few times. The rearrangement joins TRBV18 to TRBJ2-1, with 11 bases aligning to TRBD1. Germline CDR1 is KGHSH and CDR2 is LQKENI. V lost 3 bases and J lost 6; bases outside the gene matches: 16. CDR3 length equals 19 residues. The CDR3 reads CASSPTKVAGTGGVNEQFF. In DNA, the CDR3 is TGTGCCAGCTCACCTACCAAAGTCGCTGGGACAGGGGGGGTCAATGAGCAGTTCTTC.

This clone was detected once. The CDR3 sequence is CASSPEASAGQFF. In nucleotides, the CDR3 is TGTGCCAGCAGCCCCGAGGCGTCGGCAGGGCAGTTCTTC. The rearrangement links TRBV7-2 to TRBJ2-1; no reliable D call. Germline CDR1 is SGHTA and CDR2 is FQGNSA. This CDR3 has 13 residues. Deletions cut 5 bases from V and 12 bases from J, with 17 bases between.

Here the CDR3 DNA reads TGTGCCAGCAGTGAAGCGCTTCGTATACGTCAGTTCTTC. Amino acids: CASSEALRIRQFF. The genes are TRBV6-1 and TRBJ2-1; D is unresolved. The CDR3 totals 13 residues. Germline-derived CDR1 and CDR2 are MNHNS and SASEGT. Trimming took 0 bases from V and 13 from J, leaving 13 bases between them.

This chain joins TRBV5-1 and TRBJ2-2; 7 nucleotides line up with TRBD1. The CDR3 runs to 14 residues. Germline trimming cut 8 bases from V and 1 base from J; bases unmatched to any gene: 5. CDR1 is SGHRS and CDR2 is YFSETQ in the germline V gene. In nucleotides, the CDR3 is TGCGCCAGTCGACAGGGAATGAACACCGGGGAGCTGTTTTTT. Protein sequence: CASRQGMNTGELFF. Combining the CDR3 with reference TRBV5-1 and TRBJ2-2 gives the whole variable domain KAGVTQTPRYLIKTRGQQVTLSCSPISGHRSVSWYQQTPGQGLQFLFEYFSETQRNKGNFPGRFSGRQFSNSRSEMNVSTLELGDSALYLCASRQGMNTGELFFGEGSRLTVL.

The count of this clone is one. The chain couples TRBV7-9 to TRBJ2-1, with 7 bases fitting TRBD1. Germline CDR1 reads SEHNR; CDR2 reads FQNEAQ (reference sequence). Trimming cost V 5 bases and J 2 bases; bases outside gene matches: 6. This CDR3 has 15 amino acids. CDR3 nucleotide sequence: TGTGCCAGCAGCCGCGTCGGGACAGCCTACAATGAGCAGTTCTTC. Translation: CASSRVGTAYNEQFF.

The chain couples TRBV6-5 to TRBJ2-1; D is undetermined. CDR1 is MNHEY, CDR2 SVGAGI, per germline. The V end lost 6 bases, the J end lost 0 bases, and 9 bases lay between the germline ends. This CDR3 is 14 amino acids long. CDR3 region: CASRDGSSYNEQFF. CDR3 nucleotide sequence: TGTGCCAGCAGGGACGGAAGCTCCTACAATGAGCAGTTCTTC.

This CDR3 is CASSSDRGTGELFF. For the CDR3, the DNA is TGTGCCAGCAGCTCGGACCGGGGCACCGGGGAGCTGTTTTTT. V and J are TRBV11-2 and TRBJ2-2; D is possibly TRBD2 (5 bases). The germline CDR1 and CDR2 sequences are SGHAT and FQNNGV. Trimming cost V 4 bases and J 4 bases, with 10 bases left between them. This CDR3 region has 14 residues. Full variable domain (rest looked up from reference TRBV11-2 and TRBJ2-2): EAGVAQSPRYKIIEKRQSVAFWCNPISGHATLYWYQQILGQGPKLLIQFQNNGVVDDSQLPKDRFSAERLKGVDSTLKIQPAKLEDSAVYLCASSSDRGTGELFFGEGSRLTVL.

This chain joins TRBV18 and TRBJ2-3; TRBD1 agrees at 10 bases. The trim removed 3 bases at V and 1 base at J, leaving 7 bases unmatched. Germline V gives CDR1 KGHSH, CDR2 LQKENI. This CDR3 spans 17 amino acids. The CDR3 nucleotides are TGTGCCAGCTCACCGAGATTAGGGACAGGGGGCACAGATACGCAGTATTTT. This sequence encodes CASSPRLGTGGTDTQYF.

This clone was picked up a small number of times. V gene TRBV7-6 combines with J gene TRBJ2-2; D is unresolved. CDR1 is SGHVS and CDR2 is FNYEAQ in the germline V gene. CDR3 length: 16 amino acids. Trimming cost V 0 bases and J 4 bases, with 12 bases left between them. CDR3 nucleotides: TGTGCCAGCAGCTTAGCGGGTTTAGGGATCACCGGGGAGCTGTTTTTT. Translation: CASSLAGLGITGELFF. Full variable domain (missing parts from reference TRBV7-6 and TRBJ2-2): GAGVSQSPRYKVTKRGQDVALRCDPISGHVSLYWYRQALGQGPEFLTYFNYEAQQDKSGLPNDRFSAERPEGSISTLTIQRTEQRDSAMYRCASSLAGLGITGELFFGEGSRLTVL.

DNA of the CDR3: TGCAGCGTTGAACAGGAAGAGACCCAGTACTTC. Amino acids: CSVEQEETQYF. The V call is TRBV29-1, the J call TRBJ2-5; D is ambiguous. Germline lookup yields CDR1 SQVTM and CDR2 ANQGSEA. Trimming removed 2 bases from V and 3 bases from J, with 4 bases in between. The CDR3 runs to 11 residues.

This chain uses TRBV28 with TRBJ2-7; 9 bases agree with TRBD1. The V and J ends lost 9 bases and 3 bases, in that order; junction bases with no gene match: 18. Per the germline V gene, CDR1 is MDHEN and CDR2 is SYDVKM. This CDR3 is built from 17 residues. The CDR3 loop is CARETAINRGRGYEQYF. CDR3 DNA sequence: TGTGCCAGAGAGACCGCCATTAACAGGGGGCGGGGCTACGAGCAGTACTTC.

The DNA of the CDR3 is TGTGCCAGCAGCCCGGGACTCAAAGGCTACACCTTC. Its translation is CASSPGLKGYTF. This sequence joins TRBV6-5 and TRBJ1-2, with D possibly TRBD1 on 5 matching bases. In germline, CDR1 is MNHEY, CDR2 SVGAGI. The V and J ends lost 6 bases and 8 bases respectively, with 13 bases between them. This CDR3 region has 12 residues.

The rearrangement uses TRBV19 and TRBJ1-2; no definite D call. CDR1 LNHDA and CDR2 SQIVND come from the germline V gene (reference sequence). Trimming removed 7 bases from V and 9 bases from J, with 15 bases in between. There are 12 residues in the CDR3. The CDR3: CASMELGSRYTF. Written as DNA, the CDR3 is TGTGCCAGTATGGAATTGGGGTCCCGCTACACCTTC.

This clone has a handful of counts. The V call is TRBV7-8, the J call TRBJ2-1; 8 positions agree with TRBD2. V shed 4 bases and J 2 bases; nucleotides not matched to a gene: 4. CDR1 SGHVS and CDR2 FQNEAQ come from the germline V gene. The CDR3 consists of 15 residues. The CDR3 here is CASSSRLATYNEQFF. The CDR3, as DNA: TGTGCCAGCAGCTCCAGACTAGCGACCTACAATGAGCAGTTCTTC.

This clone was counted a single time. The genes are TRBV7-9 and TRBJ2-3; D might be TRBD2 (6 bases). The CDR3 sequence is 16 residues long. The V gene's germline CDR1 is SEHNR and CDR2 FQNEAQ (reference sequence). V lost 2 bases, J lost 1 base, and 13 bases lay in between. The CDR3 loop reads CASSLLGGVGTDTQYF. As DNA, the CDR3 is TGTGCCAGCAGCTTACTGGGGGGAGTGGGCACAGATACGCAGTATTTT.

J is TRBJ2-5 and V is TRBV7-9; TRBD1 might be the D (5 bases). Trimming cost V 1 base and J 4 bases, with 10 bases left between them. Germline lookup yields CDR1 SEHNR and CDR2 FQNEAQ (reference sequence). CDR3 length equals 14 residues. The CDR3 reads CASSLVGAGETQYF. The CDR3 coding sequence is TGTGCCAGCAGCTTAGTAGGGGCCGGAGAGACCCAGTACTTC.

V gene TRBV2 combines with J gene TRBJ2-1; 8 bases match TRBD1. Per the germline V gene, CDR1 is SNHLY and CDR2 is FYNNEI. The CDR3 is 15 amino acids. Losses at the gene ends were 4 bases for V and 0 bases for J; bases not matched to a gene: 2. The CDR3 loop is CASSVTGASYNEQFF. CDR3 in DNA: TGTGCCAGCAGTGTGACAGGGGCCTCCTACAATGAGCAGTTCTTC.